The sample holds a few counts of the clone carrying this TCR beta chain. Antigen unknown. Trimming stripped 4 bases from V and 5 bases from J, with 10 bases between. Germline V gives CDR1 SGHAT, CDR2 FQNNGV. This CDR3 contains 13 residues. TCRdb reprocessed the reads with MiXCR, giving one entry per CDR3 protein. This table holds roughly 340,000 distinct CDR3 sequences, almost 30% found once. This entry belongs to a study of T cell repertoires in cytomegalovirus infection. Study details: The authors used CMV epitopes that were HLA-C-restricted (recently identified) and HLA-B-restricted (well studied). Both CMV infection and a matching HLA type were indicated by public TCR beta signatures. Overall study results and limits: HLA-C-restricted TCR beta clonotypes specific for CMV led the ex vivo response. Cumulated frequencies of public TCR beta families served to identify carriers of CMV plus the relevant HLA.

The chain has TRBV11-2 and TRBJ2-3; no firm D call. The receptor was isolated from a human donor in good health (CMV status not recorded). Some clones in this sample may be carry-over from other donors' samples. The sample was cultured PBMCs, taken from culture after CMV antigen stimulation. The CDR3, as DNA: TGTGCCAGCAGCTCGGCCCTCCGAGATACGCAGTATTTT. This sequence encodes CASSSALRDTQYF.